This T cell receptor (beta chain) was sequenced during a study of T-cell memory formation after mild COVID-19. Study context: There were largely donor-specific TCR clusters.

TCRdb called the 5' RACE reads again in MiXCR, with one record for every CDR3 protein. The data contain fewer than 250,000 distinct CDR3 sequences, about 10% of them seen just once; the ten biggest clones take up around 2.9%. CDR1 and CDR2 (germline): SGHTA, FQGNSA. The CDR3 runs to 15 residues. V lost 5 bases to trimming and J lost 4 bases; unmatched junction nucleotides: 8. This clonotype was recorded a few times. The antigen remains undetermined. Regarding the study as a whole: SARS-CoV-2 specificity was not confirmed for second-wave clones peaking on day 37. Balance between CD4 and CD8 was seen in clones contracting day 15 to 85, and a CD4+ lean was seen in later expanders.

Sequenced: PBMCs or a T cell subset sorted from them (not recorded which). The receptor was derived from a man aged 18 to 29 who had mild COVID-19 (a few samples of this study predate the infection). Cell type and time point are not known. The V and J genes are TRBV7-2 and TRBJ2-5; 9 bases align to TRBD2. In DNA, the CDR3 is TGTGCCAGCAGCCCGTTAGCGGGGGTTATAGAGACCCAGTACTTC. Protein product: CASSPLAGVIETQYF.